The T cell receptor (beta chain) described here comes from a study of T-cell reconstitution after alpha-beta-depleted transplantation in children. In its sample, this clonotype was seen a few times. Its specificity is unknown. Preparation of the TCRbeta library involved a method that used unique molecular identifiers. Each CDR3 protein is one row after TCRdb ran MiXCR on the PCR reads. The sample consists of about 640,000 distinct CDR3 sequences, about an eighth of them appearing once. The study, taken as a whole, reports: T-cell counts and diversity at one year post-transplant came mainly from newly produced T cells. Reportedly, only several hundred clones from non-depleted graft cells drove alpha-beta T-cell counts at about two months.

This CDR3 has 17 residues. CDR1 and CDR2 (germline): MNHEY, SVGEGT. Trimming stripped 5 bases from V and 6 bases from J, with 24 bases between. The sequencing used PBMCs, mostly from graft donor cells, collected 360 days after TCRalphabeta/CD19-depleted stem cell transplant. The clonotype comes from a male patient younger than 18 who had a stem cell transplant for acute myeloid leukemia, so the T cells may come from the graft donor. The chain carries TRBV6-2 or TRBV6-3 and TRBJ2-3; a weak D match, TRBD1 (9 bases). CDR3 sequence reads: CASSLIQGARLADTQYF. The CDR3 DNA is TGTGCCAGCAGTCTGATACAGGGGGCGAGACTAGCGGATACGCAGTATTTT.